The present T cell receptor beta chain was sequenced within a study of blood T cells in healthy people across ages. About the study: About one barcoded beta molecule per two T cells was the capture yield of template switching.

V dropped 1 base and J dropped 8; count of bases not matched to a gene: 3. The CDR3 is 15 residues long. Germline-derived CDR1 and CDR2 are SEHNR and FQNEAQ (reference sequence). The second PCR ran about 6 to 11 cycles with a sample-barcoded 5' primer and J-beta primers. TCRdb itself ran the 5' RACE reads through MiXCR, one entry per CDR3 protein. The sample carries just over 800,000 distinct CDR3 sequences, around 62% recorded once. Sequencing was done on a sample of blood. The V gene is TRBV7-9, the J gene TRBJ1-4, with 11 bases aligning to TRBD1. The clonotype was recovered from a man aged 25 to 40 in good health. CDR3 sequence (DNA): TGTGCCAGCAGCTTAGAGGGACAGGGGGGAGAAAAACTGTTTTTT. Residues: CASSLEGQGGEKLFF. Filled out from reference TRBV7-9 and TRBJ1-4, the complete variable domain reads DTGVSQNPRHKITKRGQNVTFRCDPISEHNRLYWYRQTLGQGPEFLTYFQNEAQLEKSRLLSDRFSAERPKGSFSTLEIQRTEQGDSAMYLCASSLEGQGGEKLFFGSGTQLSVL.